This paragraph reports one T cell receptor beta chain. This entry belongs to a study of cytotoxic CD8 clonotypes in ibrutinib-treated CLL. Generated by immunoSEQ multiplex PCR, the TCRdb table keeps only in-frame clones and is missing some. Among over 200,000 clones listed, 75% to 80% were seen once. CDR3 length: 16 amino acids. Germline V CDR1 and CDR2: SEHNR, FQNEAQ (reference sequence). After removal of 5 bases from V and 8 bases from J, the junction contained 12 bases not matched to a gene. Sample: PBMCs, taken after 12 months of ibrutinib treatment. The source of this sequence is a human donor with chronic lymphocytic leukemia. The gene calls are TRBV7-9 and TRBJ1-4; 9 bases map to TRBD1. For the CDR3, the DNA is TGTGCCAGCAGCGGACGGACAGGGGTGAGAACGGAAAAACTGTTTTTT. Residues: CASSGRTGVRTEKLFF.